This is a list of T cell receptor beta chains from one sample in a study of T cells after yellow fever vaccination. A single record per CDR3 protein comes from TCRdb applying MiXCR to the 5' RACE reads. This sample yields approximately 250,000 distinct CDR3 sequences, of which around 5.3% are seen a single time; 3% to 4% belongs to the top ten. The sample was CD4+ T cells sorted from PBMCs, taken on the day of the yellow fever booster vaccination. These receptors were collected from a man aged 18 to 30 who received the YFV17D yellow fever vaccine. The CDR3 runs from the conserved cysteine through the conserved F or W. Fields, in order: clone size, D gene, CDR3 length, J gene, V gene, CDR3 protein, CDR3 DNA. A D gene is named only where the DNA matches it firmly. Some rows have no size entry. The others give once, few or many, or a class for an expanded clone.

few | . | 14 | TRBJ2-1 | TRBV19 | CASSSQIGVGEQFF | TGTGCCAGTAGCTCCCAAATAGGGGTTGGTGAGCAGTTCTTC
many | TRBD1 | 14 | TRBJ2-3 | TRBV5-1 | CASSAGQDTDTQYF | TGCGCCAGCAGCGCGGGACAGGACACAGATACGCAGTATTTT
few | TRBD2 | 15 | TRBJ2-3 | TRBV5-4 | CASSLAGVTTDTQYF | TGTGCCAGCAGCCTCGCGGGGGTCACCACAGATACGCAGTATTTT
many | TRBD1 | 15 | TRBJ2-5 | TRBV7-3 | CASSQYRGHQETQYF | TGTGCCAGCAGCCAGTACAGGGGGCACCAAGAGACCCAGTACTTC
few | . | 14 | TRBJ1-4 | TRBV27 | CASSLFGGVEKLFF | TGTGCCAGCAGTTTATTCGGGGGCGTTGAAAAACTGTTTTTT
. | TRBD1 | 15 | TRBJ2-2 | TRBV12-5 | CASAPGQGRTGELFF | TGTGCTAGTGCTCCAGGACAGGGTCGAACCGGGGAGCTGTTTTTT
many | TRBD1 | 14 | TRBJ2-1 | TRBV6-5 | CASSYRTGANEQFF | TGTGCCAGCAGTTACCGGACAGGGGCGAATGAGCAGTTCTTC
few | . | 12 | TRBJ1-1 | TRBV6-5 | CASSGGDPRAFF | TGTGCCAGCAGCGGGGGAGACCCTCGAGCTTTCTTT
. | TRBD2 | 16 | TRBJ2-5 | TRBV2 | CASRGTSGGSGETQYF | TGTGCCAGCCGGGGCACTAGCGGGGGATCGGGAGAGACCCAGTACTTC
few | TRBD2 | 16 | TRBJ2-5 | TRBV5-1 | CASSLDGSGYQETQYF | TGCGCCAGCAGCTTGGACGGTAGCGGGTACCAAGAGACCCAGTACTTC
few | . | 13 | TRBJ2-2 | TRBV11-2 | CASSLSQTGELFF | TGTGCCAGCAGCCTCAGTCAAACCGGGGAGCTGTTTTTT
few | . | 12 | TRBJ1-3 | TRBV5-4 | CASSSQGNTIYF | TGTGCCAGCAGCTCCCAGGGAAACACCATATATTTT
. | . | 15 | TRBJ2-7 | TRBV7-7 | CASSLAGTRHYEQYF | TGTGCCAGCAGCTTAGCCGGGACTCGACACTACGAGCAGTACTTC
few | . | 12 | TRBJ1-6 | TRBV20-1 | CSASRGESPLHF | TGCAGTGCTAGCCGGGGAGAATCACCCCTCCACTTT
few | . | 11 | TRBJ1-1 | TRBV7-2 | CASTIYTEAFF | TGTGCCAGCACAATTTACACTGAAGCTTTCTTT
few | TRBD1 | 15 | TRBJ2-7 | TRBV28 | CASRTGTGWEYEQYF | TGTGCCAGCAGAACCGGGACAGGGTGGGAGTACGAGCAGTACTTC
. | . | 14 | TRBJ1-1 | TRBV5-1 | CASSLGRADAEAFF | TGCGCCAGCAGCTTGGGACGGGCGGACGCGGAAGCTTTCTTT
few | . | 14 | TRBJ2-1 | TRBV4-2 | CASSRGMAHNEQFF | TGTGCCAGCAGCCGGGGGATGGCCCACAATGAGCAGTTCTTC
. | . | 14 | TRBJ2-3 | TRBV9 | CASSVATYTDTQYF | TGTGCCAGCAGCGTAGCTACCTACACAGATACGCAGTATTTT
few | TRBD1 | 13 | TRBJ1-2 | TRBV3-1 | CASSPTGTDGYTF | TGTGCCAGCAGTCCGACAGGGACGGATGGCTACACCTTC
many | TRBD1 | 15 | TRBJ2-1 | TRBV27 | CASSFQRDSYNEQFF | TGTGCCAGCAGTTTTCAACGGGACAGCTACAATGAGCAGTTCTTC
few | . | 12 | TRBJ1-1 | TRBV12-3/TRBV12-4 | CATLLGGGMAFF | TGTGCCACCCTCCTAGGCGGAGGGATGGCTTTCTTT
. | . | 15 | TRBJ2-2 | TRBV7-2 | CASSPNGGITGELFF | TGTGCCAGCAGCCCCAACGGGGGCATCACCGGGGAGCTGTTTTTT
many | . | 13 | TRBJ2-5 | TRBV7-9 | CASSPSGKETQYF | TGTGCCAGCAGCCCCTCAGGGAAAGAGACCCAGTACTTC
many | TRBD2 | 17 | TRBJ2-1 | TRBV20-1 | CSARGLAGLSSYNEQFF | TGCAGTGCTAGAGGACTAGCGGGGCTGAGCTCCTACAATGAGCAGTTCTTC
many | TRBD1 | 12 | TRBJ2-1 | TRBV20-1 | CSATQGAHEQFF | TGCAGTGCTACCCAGGGGGCCCATGAGCAGTTCTTC
many | . | 12 | TRBJ2-5 | TRBV4-1 | CASSQAEETQYF | TGCGCCAGCAGCCAAGCGGAAGAGACCCAGTACTTC
few | . | 13 | TRBJ2-7 | TRBV10-3 | CAISEDSPYEQYF | TGTGCCATCAGTGAAGACAGCCCCTACGAGCAGTACTTC
few | . | 12 | TRBJ2-1 | TRBV28 | CAIRTALREQFF | TGTGCCATCCGGACCGCGCTACGGGAGCAGTTCTTC
many | . | 12 | TRBJ1-1 | TRBV28 | CASSISRREAFF | TGTGCCAGCAGTATATCTCGTAGAGAAGCTTTCTTT
. | TRBD2 | 13 | TRBJ2-5 | TRBV15 | CATSSGGKETQYF | TGTGCCACCAGCAGCGGGGGGAAAGAGACCCAGTACTTC
few | TRBD1 | 16 | TRBJ1-3 | TRBV5-4 | CASSSPQGATGNTIYF | TGTGCCAGCAGCTCCCCACAGGGGGCGACCGGAAACACCATATATTTT
few | . | 13 | TRBJ2-7 | TRBV12-3/TRBV12-4 | CASLQTPTGEQYF | TGTGCCAGTCTACAGACCCCCACAGGAGAGCAGTACTTC
many | . | 13 | TRBJ1-5 | TRBV9 | CASSVGGGQPQHF | TGTGCCAGCAGCGTAGGGGGGGGGCAGCCCCAGCATTTT
. | . | 14 | TRBJ1-1 | TRBV12-3/TRBV12-4 | CASSTGGRDTEAFF | TGTGCCAGCAGCACGGGAGGGAGGGACACTGAAGCTTTCTTT
many | TRBD2 | 15 | TRBJ2-3 | TRBV6-2/TRBV6-3 | CASSTGTSGTDTQYF | TGTGCCAGCAGTACCGGGACTAGCGGCACAGATACGCAGTATTTT
few | . | 12 | TRBJ1-6 | TRBV29-1 | CSVGAANSPLHF | TGCAGCGTTGGGGCTGCTAATTCACCCCTCCACTTT
many | TRBD1 | 15 | TRBJ2-3 | TRBV5-1 | CATSNAGTGGDTQYF | TGCGCCACTTCCAACGCCGGGACAGGGGGAGATACGCAGTATTTT
many | . | 12 | TRBJ1-2 | TRBV7-9 | CASSLADGGYTF | TGTGCCAGCAGCTTAGCCGACGGCGGCTACACCTTC
many | TRBD2 | 15 | TRBJ2-1 | TRBV10-3 | CAITGTSGSYNEQFF | TGTGCCATAACCGGGACTAGCGGCTCTTACAATGAGCAGTTCTTC
few | . | 14 | TRBJ1-1 | TRBV23-1 | CASSQSIVNTEAFF | TGCGCCAGCAGTCAATCGATAGTGAACACTGAAGCTTTCTTT
. | . | 14 | TRBJ2-2 | TRBV24-1 | CATSDSQGRGELFF | TGTGCCACCAGTGATTCACAGGGTAGAGGGGAGCTGTTTTTT
. | TRBD2 | 16 | TRBJ2-3 | TRBV4-2 | CASSKKIAGGTDTQYF | TGTGCCAGCAGTAAAAAAATAGCGGGGGGGACAGATACGCAGTATTTT
. | TRBD2 | 16 | TRBJ2-1 | TRBV14 | CASSPAGSGGYNEQFF | TGTGCCAGCAGCCCCGCGGGGAGCGGGGGGTACAATGAGCAGTTCTTC